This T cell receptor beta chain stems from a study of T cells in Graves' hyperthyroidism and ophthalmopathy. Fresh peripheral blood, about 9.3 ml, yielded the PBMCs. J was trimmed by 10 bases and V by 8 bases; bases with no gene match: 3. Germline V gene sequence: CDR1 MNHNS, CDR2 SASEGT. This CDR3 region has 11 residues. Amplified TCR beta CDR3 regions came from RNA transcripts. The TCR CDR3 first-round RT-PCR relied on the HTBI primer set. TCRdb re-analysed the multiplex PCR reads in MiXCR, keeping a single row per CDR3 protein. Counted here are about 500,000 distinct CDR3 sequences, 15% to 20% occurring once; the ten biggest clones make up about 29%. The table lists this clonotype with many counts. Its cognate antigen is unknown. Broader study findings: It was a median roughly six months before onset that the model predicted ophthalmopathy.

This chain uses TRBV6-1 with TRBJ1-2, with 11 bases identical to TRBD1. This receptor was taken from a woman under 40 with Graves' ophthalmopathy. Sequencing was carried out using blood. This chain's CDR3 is CASGDRGFYTF. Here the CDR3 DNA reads TGTGCCAGCGGGGACAGGGGGTTCTACACCTTC.